The 15 T cell receptor beta chains presented below share a single source sample, sequenced in a study of T-cell reconstitution after alpha-beta-depleted transplantation in children. Preparing the TCRbeta library involved the use of unique molecular identifiers. TCRdb re-called the PCR reads with MiXCR, one entry per CDR3 protein. The sample has some 200,000 distinct CDR3 sequences, roughly 9.1% seen once. The sequencing here drew on PBMCs, mostly from graft donor cells, taken 360 days after TCRalphabeta/CD19-depleted stem cell transplant. The receptors here all came from a male patient aged 2-10 years who had a stem cell transplant for acute myeloid leukemia, so the T cells may come from the graft donor.

The rearrangement links TRBV4-2 to TRBJ2-7, with D possibly matching TRBD2 (5 bases). The CDR3 has 13 residues. In germline, CDR1 is LGHNA, CDR2 YNFKEQ. The V and J ends lost 6 bases and 6 bases respectively, with 15 bases between them. The CDR3 region has the DNA TGTGCCAGCAGACCGAGGGTCGCCTTCGAGCAGTACTTC. This gives the protein CASRPRVAFEQYF.

The rearrangement joins TRBV18 to TRBJ2-5; 7 bases are shared with TRBD1. With V trimmed by 3 bases and J by 1 base, 5 bases remained unmatched. Per germline, CDR1 KGHSH and CDR2 LQKENI. There are 15 residues in the CDR3. The CDR3 DNA reads TGTGCCAGCTCACCCCCCGGGACAGCCCAAGAGACCCAGTACTTC. This codes for CASSPPGTAQETQYF.

This clonotype has ten or more counts. This chain joins TRBV20-1 and TRBJ2-1; 8 positions match TRBD2. Per the germline V gene, CDR1 is DFQATT and CDR2 is SNEGSKA (reference sequence). The CDR3 is 15 residues long. Trimming took 5 bases from V and 3 from J; bases not matched to a gene: 9. CDR3 region: CSARGVAGLYNEQFF. The CDR3 nucleotides are TGCAGTGCTCGCGGGGTAGCGGGGCTCTACAATGAGCAGTTCTTC.

This clonotype was observed at least ten times. The chain recombines TRBV5-1 with TRBJ2-2; 12 bases fit TRBD2. The CDR3 is 16 amino acids. Per the germline V gene, CDR1 is SGHRS and CDR2 is YFSETQ. The junction had 4 bases not matched to a gene; V was cut back by 2 bases and J by 5 bases. CDR3 amino acids: CASSLLAGGRTGELFF. The DNA of the CDR3 is TGCGCCAGCAGCTTACTAGCGGGAGGTCGGACCGGGGAGCTGTTTTTT.

This clonotype has just a few counts. The gene calls are TRBV7-9 and TRBJ1-5, with D perhaps matching TRBD1 (5 bases). With 6 bases removed from V and 5 bases from J, the gap between germline ends came to 11 bases. The CDR3 loop spans 13 amino acids. CDR1 is SEHNR, CDR2 FQNEAQ, per germline (reference sequence). For the CDR3, the DNA is TGTGCCAGCAGGAGGGACCGTGATCAGCCCCAGCATTTT. Translating gives CASRRDRDQPQHF.

This clonotype was found many times. This chain uses TRBV12-3 or TRBV12-4 with TRBJ1-5, with unresolved D. The V gene lost 2 bases and the J gene lost 2 bases, with 7 bases spanning the gap. The CDR3 has 14 amino acids. The DNA for the CDR3 is TGTGCCAGCAGTTTACGGCTGGGCAATCAGCCCCAGCATTTT. Amino acid sequence: CASSLRLGNQPQHF.

The sample holds a few counts of this clonotype. The rearrangement uses TRBV5-1 and TRBJ1-6; D unclear. V dropped 3 bases and J dropped 1 base, with 5 bases sitting between them. The length of the CDR3 is 14 residues. Per germline, CDR1 SGHRS and CDR2 YFSETQ. CDR3: CASSSESYNSPLHF. DNA of the CDR3: TGCGCCAGCAGCTCCGAATCCTATAATTCACCCCTCCACTTT.

This clonotype appeared a few times. A read error may produce the germline difference seen at one junction end. The chain joins TRBV5-5 to TRBJ2-5, with D possibly being TRBD1 or TRBD2 (7 bases each). The germline V gene encodes CDR1 SGHKS and CDR2 YYEKEE (reference sequence). This CDR3 is 15 amino acids long. DNA of the CDR3: TGTGCCAGCAGCTCGGGGGGACAGAACCACGAGACCCAGTACTTC. This codes for CASSSGGQNHETQYF.

V gene TRBV5-1 combines with J gene TRBJ2-1, with a tentative D call TRBD2 (5 bases). Germline V CDR1 and CDR2: SGHRS, YFSETQ. The V gene lost 6 bases and the J gene lost 9 bases, with 16 bases spanning the gap. CDR3 size: 13 residues. CDR3 loop: CASIGQEGSEQFF. The CDR3 nucleotides read TGCGCCAGCATCGGGCAGGAAGGGAGTGAGCAGTTCTTC. Together with reference TRBV5-1 and TRBJ2-1, the CDR3 gives the full variable domain: KAGVTQTPRYLIKTRGQQVTLSCSPISGHRSVSWYQQTPGQGLQFLFEYFSETQRNKGNFPGRFSGRQFSNSRSEMNVSTLELGDSALYLCASIGQEGSEQFFGPGTRLTVL.

The V gene is TRBV6-1, the J gene TRBJ1-3; 8 nucleotides agree with TRBD1. The CDR3 extends over 15 amino acids. Germline CDR1 is MNHNS and CDR2 is SASEGT. With 6 bases clipped from V and 0 bases from J, the junction kept 4 bases outside the gene matches. DNA of the CDR3: TGTGCCAGCAGCGGACAGGGATTCTCTGGAAACACCATATATTTT. Translating gives CASSGQGFSGNTIYF.

This sequence joins TRBV12-5 and TRBJ2-2, with D possibly matching TRBD1 (6 bases). V lost 0 bases to trimming and J lost 4 bases, with 18 bases between them. The CDR3 totals 18 residues. In germline, CDR1 is LGHNT, CDR2 FRNRAP. CDR3 protein: CASGLVQSGHTSTGELFF. The CDR3 nucleotides read TGTGCTAGTGGTTTGGTACAGTCGGGACACACTTCCACCGGGGAGCTGTTTTTT.

Many counts were recorded for this clonotype. The rearrangement links TRBV7-3 to TRBJ2-6; D could derive from TRBD1 or TRBD2 (5 bases each). This CDR3 is 18 amino acids long. Germline CDR1 and CDR2: SGHTA and FQGTGA. With 2 bases removed from V and 2 bases from J, the gap between germline ends came to 16 bases. CDR3 protein: CASSLLQVGGPGANVLTF. CDR3 sequence (DNA): TGTGCCAGCAGCTTACTACAGGTTGGAGGCCCTGGGGCCAACGTCCTGACTTTC. Together with reference TRBV7-3 and TRBJ2-6, the CDR3 gives the full variable domain: GAGVSQTPSNKVTEKGKYVELRCDPISGHTALYWYRQSLGQGPEFLIYFQGTGAADDSGLPNDRFFAVRPEGSVSTLKIQRTERGDSAVYLCASSLLQVGGPGANVLTFGAGSRLTVL.

This clonotype showed up many times. This rearrangement joins TRBV5-1 to TRBJ2-3; 7 bases are shared with TRBD2. Germline CDR1 SGHRS, CDR2 YFSETQ. The CDR3 runs to 16 residues. V trimming: 3 bases; J trimming: 3 bases; junction bases outside the gene matches: 10. The CDR3 region is CASSSTRWGGTDTQYF. In DNA, the CDR3 is TGCGCCAGCAGCTCCACCCGGTGGGGGGGGACAGATACGCAGTATTTT.

This clonotype has just a few counts. CDR3 amino acids: CSVGGAGQPQHF. In nucleotides, the CDR3 is TGCAGCGTTGGGGGGGCAGGTCAGCCCCAGCATTTT. V is TRBV29-1 and J is TRBJ1-5, with D perhaps TRBD1 (6 bases). Trimming took off 4 bases at V and 6 bases at J, with 10 bases between the two ends. CDR1 and CDR2 (germline): SQVTM, ANQGSEA. This CDR3 has 12 amino acids.

This clonotype turned up a few times. CDR3 bases: TGCGCCAGCAGCTTGGAGGTATTTGGGTTTGAGGTGCCCAATGAGCAGTTCTTC. Amino acids: CASSLEVFGFEVPNEQFF. The J gene is TRBJ2-1, the V gene TRBV5-1, with no clear D. Germline CDR1 SGHRS, CDR2 YFSETQ. The CDR3 has 18 amino acids. Deletions cut 0 bases from V and 6 bases from J, with 22 bases between. Together with reference TRBV5-1 and TRBJ2-1, the CDR3 gives the full variable domain: KAGVTQTPRYLIKTRGQQVTLSCSPISGHRSVSWYQQTPGQGLQFLFEYFSETQRNKGNFPGRFSGRQFSNSRSEMNVSTLELGDSALYLCASSLEVFGFEVPNEQFFGPGTRLTVL.